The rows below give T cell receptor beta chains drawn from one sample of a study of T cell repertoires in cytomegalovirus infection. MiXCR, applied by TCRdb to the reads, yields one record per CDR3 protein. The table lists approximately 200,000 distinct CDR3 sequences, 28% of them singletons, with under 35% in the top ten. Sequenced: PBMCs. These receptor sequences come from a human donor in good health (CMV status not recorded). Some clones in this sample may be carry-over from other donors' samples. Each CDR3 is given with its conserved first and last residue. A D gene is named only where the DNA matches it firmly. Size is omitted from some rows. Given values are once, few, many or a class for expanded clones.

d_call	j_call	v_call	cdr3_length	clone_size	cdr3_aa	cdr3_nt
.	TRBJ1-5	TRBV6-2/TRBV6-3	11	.	CASSYGLHAHF	TGTGCCAGCAGTTATGGGCTACACGCGCATTTT
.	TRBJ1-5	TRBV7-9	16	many	CASSHQSLGRGQPQHF	TGTGCCAGCAGCCATCAAAGCTTGGGTCGCGGTCAGCCCCAGCATTTT
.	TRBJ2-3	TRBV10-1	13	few	CASSGATSDTQYF	TGCGCCAGCAGTGGGGCTACCTCAGATACGCAGTATTTT
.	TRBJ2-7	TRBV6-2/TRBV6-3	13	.	CASTNGVSYEQYF	TGTGCCAGCACCAACGGGGTCTCCTACGAGCAGTACTTC
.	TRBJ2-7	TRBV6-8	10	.	CASLSYEQYF	TGTGCCAGCCTAAGTTACGAGCAGTACTTC
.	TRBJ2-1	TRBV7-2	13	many	CASSLVPQNEQFF	TGTGCCAGCAGCTTAGTACCCCAGAATGAGCAGTTCTTC
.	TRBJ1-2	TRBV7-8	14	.	CASSLGWGNYGYTF	TGTGCCAGCAGCTTAGGGTGGGGGAACTATGGCTACACCTTC
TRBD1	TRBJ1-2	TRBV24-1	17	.	CATSDFHSTGASRGYTF	TGTGCCACCAGTGATTTCCATTCGACAGGGGCCTCAAGGGGCTACACCTTC
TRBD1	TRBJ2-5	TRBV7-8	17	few	CASSLVLIGTGQETQYF	TGTGCCAGCAGCTTGGTGCTAATCGGGACAGGCCAAGAGACCCAGTACTTC
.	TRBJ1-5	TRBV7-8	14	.	CASSSRTPNQPQHF	TGTGCCAGCAGCTCCCGGACACCGAATCAGCCCCAGCATTTT
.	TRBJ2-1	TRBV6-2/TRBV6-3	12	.	CASSLLGTEQFF	TGTGCCAGCAGCCTACTCGGGACAGAGCAGTTCTTC
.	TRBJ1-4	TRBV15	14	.	CVTSREWVGEKLFF	TGTGTCACCAGCAGAGAATGGGTAGGCGAAAAACTGTTTTTT
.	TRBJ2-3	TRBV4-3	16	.	CASSQGPRLGTDTQYF	TGCGCCAGCAGCCAAGGCCCTAGATTGGGTACAGATACGCAGTATTTT
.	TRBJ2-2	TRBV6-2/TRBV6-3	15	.	CASKARGEDTGELFF	TGTGCCAGTAAGGCGAGGGGGGAGGACACCGGGGAGCTGTTTTTT
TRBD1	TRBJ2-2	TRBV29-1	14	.	CSVEQGQGTGELFF	TGCAGCGTTGAACAAGGACAGGGTACCGGGGAGCTGTTTTTT
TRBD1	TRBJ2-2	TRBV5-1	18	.	CASSLEGQGIGMSGELFF	TGCGCCAGCAGCTTGGAGGGACAGGGAATCGGTATGTCCGGGGAGCTGTTTTTT
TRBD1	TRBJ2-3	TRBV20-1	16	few	CSARSWTGVSTDTQYF	TGCAGTGCTAGATCCTGGACAGGGGTCAGCACAGATACGCAGTATTTT
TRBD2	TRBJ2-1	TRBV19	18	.	CASTKTSGGVLSYNEQFF	TGTGCCAGTACCAAAACTAGCGGGGGGGTCCTTTCCTACAATGAGCAGTTCTTC
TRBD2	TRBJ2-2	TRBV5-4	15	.	CASSFGGGFTGELYF	TGTGCCAGCAGCTTCGGCGGGGGGTTCACCGGGGAGCTGTATTTT
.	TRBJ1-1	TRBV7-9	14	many	CASSLDQLITEAFF	TGTGCCAGCAGCTTGGATCAGTTGATCACTGAAGCTTTCTTT
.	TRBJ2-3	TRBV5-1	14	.	CASSLAGASDTQYF	TGCGCCAGCAGCTTGGCAGGGGCATCGGATACGCAGTATTTT
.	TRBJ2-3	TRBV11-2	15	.	CASSFPGPRSDTQYF	TGTGCCAGCAGCTTCCCCGGCCCCCGTTCCGATACGCAGTATTTT
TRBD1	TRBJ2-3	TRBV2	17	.	CASTAAPGQGRTDTQYF	TGTGCCAGCACCGCTGCACCGGGACAGGGACGCACAGATACGCAGTATTTT
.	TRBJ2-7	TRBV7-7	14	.	CASSPDGRNYEQYF	TGTGCTAGCAGCCCCGACGGACGGAACTACGAGCAGTACTTC
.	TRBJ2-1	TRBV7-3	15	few	CASSLSDNLYNEQFF	TGTGCCAGCAGCTTATCGGATAACCTTTACAATGAGCAGTTCTTC
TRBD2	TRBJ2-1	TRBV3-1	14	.	CASRRRGGGNEQFF	TGTGCCAGCAGACGGCGGGGGGGGGGGAATGAGCAGTTCTTC
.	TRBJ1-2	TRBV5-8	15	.	CASSSGTLVSYGYTF	TGTGCCAGCAGCTCCGGGACTCTCGTCTCCTATGGCTACACCTTC
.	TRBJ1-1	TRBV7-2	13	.	CASSLYGNTEAFF	TGTGCCAGCAGCTTATACGGGAACACTGAAGCTTTCTTT
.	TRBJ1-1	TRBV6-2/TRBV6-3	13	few	CASSYARTTEAFF	TGTGCCAGCAGTTACGCCAGGACCACGGAAGCTTTCTTT
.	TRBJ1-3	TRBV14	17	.	CASSQGGTGYSGNTIYF	TGTGCCAGCAGCCAAGGAGGTACAGGATACTCTGGAAACACCATATATTTT
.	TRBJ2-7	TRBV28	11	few	CASSTAYEQYF	TGTGCCAGCAGCACAGCCTACGAGCAGTACTTC
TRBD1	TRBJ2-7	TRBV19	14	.	CASSRDRATYEQYF	TGTGCCAGTAGCCGGGACAGGGCTACCTACGAGCAGTACTTC
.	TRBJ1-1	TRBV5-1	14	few	CASSSTSRDAEAFF	TGCGCCAGCAGCTCCACGTCCCGGGACGCTGAAGCTTTCTTT